The 14 T cell receptor beta chains below all came from one sample that was sequenced in a study of T cells in localized non-small cell lung cancer. Data came from immunoSEQ multiplex PCR; TCRdb stores just in-frame clones and leaves some out. The table shows some 19,000 clones, with around 90% occurring only once. The sequencing here drew on peripheral blood, taken before any cancer treatment. The receptors were sampled from a male donor aged 60 or older with stage I squamous cell lung carcinoma.

This clone came up once. This chain connects TRBV10-2 to TRBJ1-1; D is unclear. This CDR3 comprises 13 residues. V gave up 3 bases and J gave up 2 bases, with 7 bases separating them. Germline CDR1 and CDR2: WSHSY and SAAADI. CDR3 residues: CASSETGNTEAFF. CDR3 sequence (DNA): TGCGCCAGCAGTGAAACGGGAAACACTGAAGCTTTCTTT.

The V call is TRBV5-1, the J call TRBJ2-1; D remains ambiguous. The CDR3 covers 14 residues. V was shortened by 0 bases and J by 6 bases, with 10 bases between the two germline ends. Per the germline V gene, CDR1 is SGHRS and CDR2 is YFSETQ. CDR3 in DNA: TGCGCCAGCAGCTTGGAAGCCCTTTCCAATGAGCAGTTCTTC. Amino acid sequence: CASSLEALSNEQFF.

The chain carries TRBV6-1 and TRBJ1-5; D remains unclear. V was pared by 5 bases and J by 10 bases, with 9 bases between. The germline gives CDR1 MNHNS, CDR2 SASEGT. The CDR3 sequence is 11 residues long. CDR3 sequence (DNA): TGTGCCAGCAGTTACCAAGGACCCCAGCATTTT. It specifies CASSYQGPQHF.

The chain employs TRBV5-6 and TRBJ2-1, with D possibly matching TRBD2 (5 bases). Germline CDR1 and CDR2: SGHDT and YYEEEE. The CDR3 runs to 15 residues. V was shortened by 7 bases and J by 8 bases, with 22 bases between the two germline ends. The CDR3 region is CASQHRSTRPHEQFF. The CDR3 region has the DNA TGTGCCAGCCAGCACCGCAGTACTAGACCCCATGAGCAGTTCTTC.

The chain joins TRBV5-1 to TRBJ2-5; TRBD2 matches at 7 bases. Germline CDR1 SGHRS, CDR2 YFSETQ. The CDR3 consists of 15 residues. V gave up 4 bases and J gave up 5 bases; unmatched junction bases: 11. The CDR3 nucleotides are TGCGCCAGCAGCGATGACCGAGGTAGCGGGGAGACCCAGTACTTC. Its protein is CASSDDRGSGETQYF.

The chain joins TRBV29-1 to TRBJ2-1; 10 nucleotides match TRBD2. The CDR3 is 14 residues long. From germline, CDR1 is SQVTM and CDR2 ANQGSEA. Germline trimming cut 7 bases from V and 2 bases from J; bases unmatched to any gene: 5. CDR3 in DNA: TGCAGCGGGGAAACTAGCGGGGCCTACAATGAGCAGTTCTTC. Translating gives CSGETSGAYNEQFF.

J is TRBJ1-2 and V is TRBV7-9; 7 bases fit TRBD1. This CDR3 comprises 16 residues. The germline gives CDR1 SEHNR, CDR2 FQNEAQ (reference sequence). J gave up 7 bases and V 6 bases, and 17 bases lay outside the gene matches. The CDR3 is CASSPISYRGDTGYTF. CDR3 nucleotide sequence: TGTGCCAGCAGTCCTATTTCCTACAGGGGTGATACTGGCTACACCTTC.

The chain combines TRBV6-5 with TRBJ2-2; 10 bases are a match to TRBD1. With V trimmed by 6 bases and J by 3 bases, 4 bases remained unmatched. Looked up from germline, CDR1 is MNHEY and CDR2 is SVGAGI. This CDR3 comprises 15 residues. The CDR3 region is CASRPGQGYTGELFF. CDR3 sequence (DNA): TGTGCCAGCAGACCGGGACAGGGGTACACCGGGGAGCTGTTTTTT.

The rearrangement uses TRBV4-3 and TRBJ2-7, with TRBD1 matching 10 bases. V gave up 0 bases and J gave up 5 bases; unmatched junction bases: 7. The CDR3 consists of 16 residues. CDR1 and CDR2 (germline): LGHNA, YSLEER. The CDR3 DNA is TGCGCCAGCAGCCAAGACCGCGGGACAGGGGCAGACGAGCAGTACTTC. Translated, it gives CASSQDRGTGADEQYF.

The V call is TRBV7-9, the J call TRBJ2-7; 8 positions match TRBD2. In germline, CDR1 is SEHNR, CDR2 FQNEAQ (reference sequence). The CDR3 has 15 amino acids. V gave up 1 base and J gave up 3 bases; unmatched junction bases: 5. CDR3 sequence reads: CASSLGSGSGYEQYF. In nucleotides, the CDR3 is TGTGCCAGCAGCTTAGGGAGCGGGAGTGGCTACGAGCAGTACTTC.

The chain combines TRBV2 with TRBJ2-1; D is unresolved. The CDR3 is 13 amino acids. Per the germline V gene, CDR1 is SNHLY and CDR2 is FYNNEI. V was clipped by 4 bases and J by 5 bases, with 9 bases between them. The CDR3 loop is CASSAGRDNEQFF. The CDR3 nucleotides are TGTGCCAGCAGTGCCGGACGGGACAATGAGCAGTTCTTC.

The chain is built from TRBV7-9 and TRBJ1-5; D may be TRBD1 (5 bases). The V gene's germline CDR1 is SEHNR and CDR2 FQNEAQ (reference sequence). The CDR3 loop spans 13 amino acids. The V gene lost 5 bases and the J gene lost 6 bases, with 11 bases spanning the gap. In DNA form, the CDR3 reads TGTGCCAGCAGCGAAGGGGAGGGTCAGCCCCAGCATTTT. Translating it yields CASSEGEGQPQHF.

The rearrangement joins TRBV2 to TRBJ2-6; D ambiguous. Trimming took 11 bases from V and 4 from J, leaving 9 bases between them. The CDR3 runs 12 residues. CDR1 and CDR2 from the germline V gene are SNHLY and FYNNEI. CDR3 DNA: TGTGCCGGCAACCCCGGGGCCAACGTCCTGACTTTC. The encoded protein is CAGNPGANVLTF.

This clone was counted between two and nine times. The J gene is TRBJ2-3, the V gene TRBV28, with a tentative D call TRBD2 (6 bases). The CDR3 totals 14 residues. V shed 5 bases and J shed 1 base, with 10 bases lying between them. Germline loops: CDR1 MDHEN, CDR2 SYDVKM. CDR3 protein: CASSAPSGTDTQYF. CDR3 sequence (DNA): TGTGCCAGCAGTGCCCCTAGCGGCACAGATACGCAGTATTTT.